This T cell receptor (beta chain) is from a study of neurological immune-mediated disorders. The healthy controls volunteered at a blood bank in Maryland, USA. The method for making cDNA was 5'RACE, and it used 10-nucleotide random UMIs. TCRdb itself ran the 5' RACE reads through MiXCR, one entry per CDR3 protein. Of roughly 25,000 distinct CDR3 sequences detected, 6.5% to 8% appear once; the ten largest clones hold over 4%. This clonotype was detected many times. Its antigen is currently unknown. The V end lost 1 base, the J end lost 6 bases, and 13 bases lay between the germline ends. The CDR3 length is 15 residues. From germline, CDR1 is LNHNV and CDR2 YYDKDF (reference sequence). Study-wide points: Levels of TCR clonal expansion peaked in HTLV-1-associated myelopathy and reached their lowest in multiple sclerosis, under those of healthy controls.

The chain couples TRBV15 to TRBJ2-1; D gene unclear. The sample was PBMCs. This TCR was sampled from a woman aged 40 to 50 in good health. In DNA, the CDR3 is TGTGCCACCAGCAGAGCATTCGTGGGCGGCAATGAGCAGTTCTTC. Its protein product is CATSRAFVGGNEQFF.